This T cell receptor beta chain was captured in a study of T cells in Graves' hyperthyroidism and ophthalmopathy. Uncontrolled infection, other autoimmune disease, pregnancy or lactation excluded patients. The CDR3 loop spans 14 amino acids. Trimming removed 6 bases from V and 7 bases from J, with 19 bases in between. Per germline, CDR1 MDHEN and CDR2 SYDVKM. RNA transcripts yielded amplified TCR beta CDR3 regions. A set of HTBI primers served as the primers for a first-round RT-PCR of the TCR CDR3. TCRdb processed the multiplex PCR reads anew with MiXCR; each CDR3 protein has one entry. The table records roughly 300,000 distinct CDR3 sequences, 20% to 25% of them present only once. The table lists this clonotype with many counts.

The J gene is TRBJ2-7, the V gene TRBV28; perhaps TRBD1 as D (7 bases). Sequenced sample: blood. The TCR originated in a woman in her forties or fifties with Graves' hyperthyroidism. The CDR3 spells CASREGQNLREQYF. The CDR3, as DNA: TGTGCCAGCAGGGAGGGACAGAACCTTCGAGAGCAGTACTTC.